A single T cell receptor beta chain is shown here with its context. As yet, its antigen is unknown. The data stem from a study of a mutant IDH1 vaccine in newly diagnosed glioma. Study-wide results and caveats: Among patients, roughly 95% showed immune responses induced by the vaccine.

The CDR3 is 15 amino acids. Germline V gene lookup returns CDR1 MNHEY and CDR2 SVGAGI. V was pared by 6 bases and J by 0 bases, with 14 bases between. Regarding time point: week 35, safety follow-up. Every single dose of the vaccine, 300 ug of mutant IDH1 20-mer peptide, came with topical imiquimod. Clones were sequenced by immunoSEQ multiplex PCR, and TCRdb holds only the in-frame ones, with some missing. The sample holds around 41,000 clones; around 89% are singletons and the top ten take 1.5%. The sequence came from a man aged 35-49 years with glioma. The input for sequencing was PBMCs, taken from a glioma patient whose treatment included an IDH1 peptide vaccine. This rearrangement joins TRBV6-5 to TRBJ1-1, with D unclear. As DNA, the CDR3 is TGTGCCAGCAGGGCTTATCCACTTATGAACACTGAAGCTTTCTTT. Protein: CASRAYPLMNTEAFF.